These 31 T cell receptor beta chains originate from one sample sequenced in a study of T-cell memory formation after mild COVID-19. TCRdb passed the 5' RACE reads through MiXCR, listing each CDR3 protein once. The data contain fewer than 300,000 distinct CDR3 sequences, around 15% of them seen just once; the ten biggest clones take up 22%. The sequencing sample was made of PBMCs or a T cell subset sorted from them (not recorded which). Source of these receptors: a man between 18 and 29 years old who had mild COVID-19 (a few samples of this study predate the infection). Cell type and time point are not known.

V and J are TRBV15 and TRBJ1-2, with TRBD1 matching over 9 bases. Germline lookup yields CDR1 LNHNV and CDR2 YYDKDF (reference sequence). This CDR3 has 16 residues. The junction had 8 bases not matched to a gene; V was cut back by 2 bases and J by 4 bases. CDR3 nucleotide sequence: TGTGCCACCAGCAGACCCGGGACAGGGTTCCCCTATGGCTACACCTTC. This encodes CATSRPGTGFPYGYTF.

This clonotype was seen more than once but under ten times. V and J are TRBV20-1 and TRBJ2-3, with TRBD1 as a possible D gene (5 bases). Germline values: CDR1 DFQATT, CDR2 SNEGSKA (reference sequence). Between the trimmed V and J ends, which lost 6 bases and 2 bases, there was a span of 18 bases. This CDR3 has 15 amino acids. In DNA form, the CDR3 reads TGCAGTGCCATAGGGGCAACGAGTGACACAGATACGCAGTATTTT. Its protein product is CSAIGATSDTDTQYF.

This clonotype has just a few counts. This chain uses TRBV7-2 with TRBJ1-2; TRBD1 agrees at 7 bases. CDR3 size: 15 residues. CDR1 and CDR2 (germline): SGHTA, FQGNSA. V dropped 5 bases and J dropped 6; count of bases not matched to a gene: 12. In DNA form, the CDR3 reads TGTGCCAGCAGCCCAGGGGGGCACTCAGGGGATGGCTACACCTTC. It specifies CASSPGGHSGDGYTF. Based on the CDR3 plus reference TRBV7-2 and TRBJ1-2, the full variable domain is GAGVSQSPSNKVTEKGKDVELRCDPISGHTALYWYRQSLGQGLEFLIYFQGNSAPDKSGLPSDRFSAERTGGSVSTLTIQRTQQEDSAVYLCASSPGGHSGDGYTFGSGTRLTVV.

This chain joins TRBV4-1 and TRBJ2-7; D is ambiguous. The CDR3 sequence is 15 residues long. V lost 1 base and J lost 3, with 13 bases in between. Germline V lookup: CDR1 MGHRA, CDR2 YSYEKL. CDR3 bases: TGCGCCAGCAGCCAAGGCGCAGGCACCCTCTACGAGCAGTACTTC. Translating gives CASSQGAGTLYEQYF.

This clonotype appeared many times. The V gene is TRBV4-3, the J gene TRBJ2-1; perhaps TRBD2 as D (6 bases). Germline CDR1 reads LGHNA; CDR2 reads YSLEER. The germline V and J ends were trimmed by 3 bases and 0 bases, with 15 bases remaining between them. This CDR3 region has 17 residues. The CDR3 region has the DNA TGCGCCAGCAGCCACCGCACGGGACTCAGCTCCTACAATGAGCAGTTCTTC. Amino acids: CASSHRTGLSSYNEQFF.

This clonotype was observed a handful of times. This rearrangement joins TRBV15 to TRBJ2-7; tentatively, D is TRBD1 (6 bases). Germline CDR1 LNHNV, CDR2 YYDKDF (reference sequence). The CDR3 totals 16 residues. The V end was cut by 0 bases, the J end by 3 bases, with 15 bases between. CDR3: CATSRDLTEGGYEQYF. The CDR3 bases are TGTGCCACCAGCAGAGATCTCACGGAAGGGGGCTACGAGCAGTACTTC.

V and J are TRBV5-1 and TRBJ2-1; 13 nucleotides line up with TRBD2. Trimming at V came to 1 base and at J to 8 bases, leaving 3 bases not matched to a gene. The CDR3 totals 15 residues. Germline V gene data show CDR1 as SGHRS and CDR2 as YFSETQ. CDR3: CASSLTSGGAYEQFF. The CDR3 nucleotides are TGCGCCAGCAGCTTGACTAGCGGGGGGGCGTATGAGCAGTTCTTC.

This clonotype was counted only a few times. The chain joins TRBV6-2 or TRBV6-3 to TRBJ2-7; 11 bases map to TRBD2. Germline assignment: CDR1 MNHEY and CDR2 SVGEGT. The CDR3 has 15 residues. V lost 5 bases, J lost 2 bases, and 5 bases stayed unmatched. Here the CDR3 DNA reads TGTGCCAGCAGTGGGCCTAGCGGGGGGACCTACGAGCAGTACGTC. This sequence encodes CASSGPSGGTYEQYV.

This chain uses TRBV7-2 with TRBJ2-3, with D perhaps matching TRBD2 (5 bases). Germline V lookup: CDR1 SGHTA, CDR2 FQGNSA. V lost 1 base, J lost 0 bases, and 11 bases lay in between. The length of the CDR3 is 16 residues. The CDR3 is CASSLEVLASTDTQYF. The CDR3 nucleotides read TGTGCCAGCAGCTTAGAGGTCCTAGCTAGCACAGATACGCAGTATTTT. Full variable domain (missing parts from reference TRBV7-2 and TRBJ2-3): GAGVSQSPSNKVTEKGKDVELRCDPISGHTALYWYRQSLGQGLEFLIYFQGNSAPDKSGLPSDRFSAERTGGSVSTLTIQRTQQEDSAVYLCASSLEVLASTDTQYFGPGTRLTVL.

This clonotype came up many times. The rearrangement uses TRBV9 and TRBJ1-6, with 9 bases lining up with TRBD1. This CDR3 spans 17 amino acids. Trimming took 2 bases from V and 5 from J; bases not matched to a gene: 8. The germline V gene has CDR1 SGDLS and CDR2 YYNGEE. CDR3 residues: CASSVGTGLFNNSPLHF. Written as DNA, the CDR3 is TGTGCCAGCAGCGTTGGGACAGGGCTCTTCAATAATTCACCCCTCCACTTT.

The chain carries TRBV5-4 and TRBJ1-1; 7 positions match TRBD1. CDR1 SGHNT and CDR2 YYREEE come from the germline V gene (reference sequence). V gave up 5 bases and J gave up 0 bases; unmatched junction bases: 1. CDR3 length: 13 amino acids. The CDR3 protein is CASRTGMNTEAFF. The CDR3 DNA follows: TGTGCCAGCAGGACAGGGATGAACACTGAAGCTTTCTTT.

The chain recombines TRBV7-9 with TRBJ2-7, with D possibly being TRBD2 (6 bases). Trimming shortened V by 4 bases and J by 2 bases, and 21 bases separated the two germline ends. Germline V CDR1 and CDR2: SEHNR, FQNEAQ (reference sequence). The CDR3 is 17 residues long. The CDR3 nucleotides are TGTGCCAGCAGCTCCCCGGAAGTAACAGCGGGCCCCTACGAGCAGTACTTC. It is translated as CASSSPEVTAGPYEQYF.

The chain uses TRBV6-5 and TRBJ2-5; D not certain. Trimming stripped 6 bases from V and 5 bases from J, with 13 bases between. The CDR3 spans 13 residues. In germline, CDR1 is MNHEY, CDR2 SVGAGI. CDR3 loop: CASRVSGYETQYF. The CDR3 DNA sequence: TGTGCCAGCAGGGTCAGTGGTTACGAGACCCAGTACTTC.

This clonotype occurred many times. The V and J genes are TRBV5-1 and TRBJ2-1; D gene unclear. Trimming took off 0 bases at V and 4 bases at J, with 8 bases between the two ends. The germline gives CDR1 SGHRS, CDR2 YFSETQ. The CDR3 covers 14 residues. The CDR3 coding sequence is TGCGCCAGCAGCTTGGCTGCGGAGTACAATGAGCAGTTCTTC. It encodes CASSLAAEYNEQFF. Using reference TRBV5-1 and TRBJ2-1 for the parts outside the CDR3, the full variable domain is KAGVTQTPRYLIKTRGQQVTLSCSPISGHRSVSWYQQTPGQGLQFLFEYFSETQRNKGNFPGRFSGRQFSNSRSEMNVSTLELGDSALYLCASSLAAEYNEQFFGPGTRLTVL.

This clonotype was counted many times. The genes are TRBV4-1 and TRBJ2-2; D is tentatively TRBD1 or TRBD2 (5 bases each). The germline gives CDR1 MGHRA, CDR2 YSYEKL. The CDR3 covers 15 residues. V lost 6 bases, J lost 1 base, and 12 bases lay in between. The CDR3 DNA sequence: TGCGCCAGCAGGCGCGTTGGGGGGAACACCGGGGAGCTGTTTTTT. Its protein product is CASRRVGGNTGELFF.

J is TRBJ2-2 and V is TRBV5-1; a possible D gene is TRBD1 (5 bases). Germline lookup yields CDR1 SGHRS and CDR2 YFSETQ. The CDR3 spans 16 residues. V shed 0 bases and J shed 0 bases, with 9 bases lying between them. Here the CDR3 DNA reads TGCGCCAGCAGCTTGGCCGACAGACCGAACACCGGGGAGCTGTTTTTT. Its protein product is CASSLADRPNTGELFF.

V and J are TRBV7-2 and TRBJ2-3, with TRBD2 matching 9 bases. The CDR3 consists of 16 residues. The germline V gene encodes CDR1 SGHTA and CDR2 FQGNSA. With V trimmed by 5 bases and J by 4 bases, 10 bases remained unmatched. The CDR3 here is CASSLIHSSGADTQYF. In nucleotides, the CDR3 is TGTGCCAGCAGCCTGATCCATTCTAGCGGGGCAGATACGCAGTATTTT.

This clonotype has just a few counts. The V gene is TRBV3-1, the J gene TRBJ2-5, with unresolved D. The germline V gene encodes CDR1 LGHDT and CDR2 YNNKEL (reference sequence). Trimming removed 4 bases at V and 3 bases at J, with 9 bases between. This CDR3 is 13 amino acids long. In DNA, the CDR3 is TGTGCCAGCAGCCCCCATGCAAAAGAGACCCAGTACTTC. Residues: CASSPHAKETQYF.

This chain uses TRBV4-1 with TRBJ2-3; 7 bases agree with TRBD1. CDR1 is MGHRA and CDR2 is YSYEKL in the germline V gene. The CDR3 runs 14 residues. J was trimmed by 5 bases and V by 4 bases; bases with no gene match: 6. The CDR3, as DNA: TGCGCCAGCAGCCGACGACAGGGAGAAGATACGCAGTATTTT. Translation gives CASSRRQGEDTQYF.

The rearrangement uses TRBV4-3 and TRBJ2-2; a possible D gene is TRBD1 (6 bases). CDR1 LGHNA and CDR2 YSLEER come from the germline V gene. Trimming left V 0 bases short and J 4 bases short, with 12 bases between. The CDR3 is made up of 16 amino acids. The CDR3 DNA is TGCGCCAGCAGCCAAGATGGGGGCTCCGGCACCGGGGAGCTGTTTTTT. It is translated as CASSQDGGSGTGELFF.

This chain links TRBV20-1 with TRBJ2-7; 8 bases are a match to TRBD1. The CDR3 is made up of 13 amino acids. The germline gives CDR1 DFQATT, CDR2 SNEGSKA (reference sequence). Losses at the gene ends were 6 bases for V and 7 bases for J; bases not matched to a gene: 11. The CDR3 loop is CSAVLRDRWEQYF. The CDR3 DNA follows: TGCAGTGCAGTGCTCCGGGACAGGTGGGAGCAGTACTTC.

This chain connects TRBV5-1 to TRBJ1-2; 7 nucleotides agree with TRBD1. The V gene end was trimmed by 3 bases and the J gene end by 4 bases; junction bases not matched to a gene: 9. This CDR3 comprises 15 residues. The germline V gene encodes CDR1 SGHRS and CDR2 YFSETQ. CDR3 loop: CASSSRLTGTYGYTF. CDR3 DNA: TGCGCCAGCAGCTCCCGCTTGACAGGGACCTATGGCTACACCTTC. The full variable domain, rest sourced from reference TRBV5-1 and TRBJ1-2, is KAGVTQTPRYLIKTRGQQVTLSCSPISGHRSVSWYQQTPGQGLQFLFEYFSETQRNKGNFPGRFSGRQFSNSRSEMNVSTLELGDSALYLCASSSRLTGTYGYTFGSGTRLTVV.

Ten or more counts support this clonotype. The chain joins TRBV5-1 to TRBJ2-7; D gene ambiguous. The CDR3 runs to 13 residues. V was trimmed by 1 base and J by 2 bases, leaving 7 bases between them. Germline values: CDR1 SGHRS, CDR2 YFSETQ. The DNA for the CDR3 is TGCGCCAGCAGCTTGTATTCCCCCTACGAGCAGTACTTC. Its translation: CASSLYSPYEQYF.

This clonotype was seen at least ten times. The V call is TRBV5-1, the J call TRBJ2-2; 7 nucleotides line up with TRBD1. CDR3 length equals 15 residues. Looked up from germline, CDR1 is SGHRS and CDR2 is YFSETQ. With V trimmed by 4 bases and J by 4 bases, 7 bases remained unmatched. CDR3: CASSTSTGSTGELFF. The DNA of the CDR3 is TGCGCCAGCAGCACCTCGACAGGGAGCACCGGGGAGCTGTTTTTT. Using reference TRBV5-1 and TRBJ2-2 for the parts outside the CDR3, the full variable domain is KAGVTQTPRYLIKTRGQQVTLSCSPISGHRSVSWYQQTPGQGLQFLFEYFSETQRNKGNFPGRFSGRQFSNSRSEMNVSTLELGDSALYLCASSTSTGSTGELFFGEGSRLTVL.

The V and J genes are TRBV5-6 and TRBJ2-2, with no clear D. V was pared by 0 bases and J by 2 bases, with 11 bases between. The CDR3 contains 16 residues. The germline gives CDR1 SGHDT, CDR2 YYEEEE. For the CDR3, the DNA is TGTGCCAGCAGCTTGGGTCCCCCCAGCAACACCGGGGAGCTGTTTTTT. Translated, it gives CASSLGPPSNTGELFF.

This clonotype has a handful of counts. The V gene is TRBV9, the J gene TRBJ2-5; D may be TRBD2 (6 bases). Germline V CDR1 and CDR2: SGDLS, YYNGEE. The V end lost 0 bases, the J end lost 1 base, and 13 bases lay between the germline ends. The CDR3 is 16 residues long. The CDR3 spells CASSVGTGGLQETQYF. The CDR3 nucleotides are TGTGCCAGCAGCGTAGGTACCGGGGGTCTCCAAGAGACCCAGTACTTC.

This clonotype was observed at least ten times. V usage is TRBV11-2 and J usage is TRBJ2-2, with D possibly matching TRBD2 (5 bases). Trimming took off 5 bases at V and 2 bases at J, with 9 bases between the two ends. This CDR3 spans 14 amino acids. CDR1 SGHAT and CDR2 FQNNGV come from the germline V gene. The CDR3 DNA is TGTGCCAGCAGCCCGCGACTAAACACCGGGGAGCTGTTTTTT. This sequence encodes CASSPRLNTGELFF.

This clonotype was observed a handful of times. A read error may produce the germline difference seen at one junction end. The chain employs TRBV5-6 and TRBJ2-5; 9 bases align to TRBD2. The CDR3 sequence is 15 residues long. Looked up from germline, CDR1 is SGHDT and CDR2 is YYEEEE. The CDR3 loop is CASSHWSGGPPPTAF. DNA of the CDR3: TGTGCCAGCAGCCACTGGAGCGGGGGGCCCCCCCCGACCGCCTTC.

The chain has TRBV12-3 or TRBV12-4 and TRBJ2-4, with no clear D. There are 15 residues in the CDR3. V lost 5 bases and J 0 bases, leaving 11 bases between the germline ends. The CDR3 DNA follows: TGTGCCAGCAGTCCTCTTGAGGTAGCCAAAAACATTCAGTACTTC. This codes for CASSPLEVAKNIQYF.

The genes are TRBV7-6 and TRBJ2-5; D gene ambiguous. Trimming shortened V by 4 bases and J by 5 bases, and 11 bases separated the two germline ends. The CDR3 sequence is 13 residues long. Per germline, CDR1 SGHVS and CDR2 FNYEAQ. The CDR3 sequence: CASSSAASETQYF. The CDR3 nucleotides are TGTGCCAGCAGCTCCGCGGCGTCTGAGACCCAGTACTTC.

The V call is TRBV5-1, the J call TRBJ1-2; a possible D gene is TRBD1 (5 bases). Trimming removed 0 bases from V and 7 bases from J, with 19 bases in between. Per the germline V gene, CDR1 is SGHRS and CDR2 is YFSETQ. The CDR3 is 16 residues long. For the CDR3, the DNA is TGCGCCAGCAGCTTGGAACAAACCGCAGGGCCCAGTGGCTACACCTTC. Protein product: CASSLEQTAGPSGYTF.